This T cell receptor beta chain derives from a study of PD-L1 blockade in urothelial cancer. The CDR3 spans 14 residues. CDR1 SGHRS and CDR2 YFSETQ come from the germline V gene. The V and J ends lost 4 bases and 12 bases, in that order; junction bases with no gene match: 10. Clones were sequenced by immunoSEQ multiplex PCR, and TCRdb holds only the in-frame ones, with some missing. Of almost 90,000 clones in the sample, 65% to 85% were seen once. Time point indicated: pretreatment peripheral blood. Disease in patients was locally advanced or metastatic urothelial carcinoma. A total of 1 to 8 samples per patient were collected pretreatment and on-treatment.

This sequence originates from a man between 60 and 75 years old with urothelial cancer. The chain joins TRBV5-1 to TRBJ1-4; 9 bases match TRBD1. Source: PBMCs, taken around atezolizumab (anti-PD-L1) treatment. In nucleotides, the CDR3 is TGCGCCAGCAGCAATAGACAGGGGGATGAGGAACTGTTTTTT. Translating it yields CASSNRQGDEELFF.